This T cell receptor (beta chain) was found in a study of control samples from healthy donors and cancer patients. Germline V gene lookup returns CDR1 SGHTA and CDR2 FQGNSA. The CDR3 sequence is 19 residues long. Trimming at V came to 5 bases and at J to 0 bases, leaving 12 bases not matched to a gene. Repertoires were generated with immunoSEQ multiplex PCR, while TCRdb's copy carries only in-frame clones and drops some. The sample has about 170,000 clones, over 85% seen once. V usage is TRBV7-2 and J usage is TRBJ2-6; 8 bases are shared with TRBD1. Sequencing input: blood. The clonotype comes from a man aged 30-40 years in good health. The CDR3 sequence is CASSPPGGGFRSGANVLTF. The CDR3 region has the DNA TGTGCCAGCAGCCCGCCAGGGGGCGGGTTTCGCTCTGGGGCCAACGTCCTGACTTTC.